What follows are 31 T cell receptor beta chains derived from one specimen sequenced in a study of metastatic and nonmetastatic thyroid tumors. From the PCR reads, TCRdb re-called clones with MiXCR. The sample consists of about 33,000 clones, over 15% of them appearing once. All patients reached thyroid surgery having received no treatment beforehand. What was sequenced was blood. The source of these receptors is a male donor with papillary thyroid cancer or a benign thyroid nodule (not recorded which). Some clones in this sample may be carry-over from other donors' samples.

This clone was seen repeatedly, ten times or more. The rearrangement links TRBV27 to TRBJ2-7; D ambiguous. This CDR3 contains 15 residues. Looked up from germline, CDR1 is MNHEY and CDR2 is SMNVEV (reference sequence). V gave up 3 bases and J gave up 3 bases, with 15 bases separating them. CDR3 protein: CASSFGPKPIYEQYF. The CDR3 DNA follows: TGTGCCAGCAGTTTTGGCCCGAAGCCAATCTACGAGCAGTACTTC.

The chain uses TRBV10-3 and TRBJ1-5; no clear D gene. CDR3 length: 15 residues. The V end was cut by 3 bases, the J end by 7 bases, with 16 bases between. The germline V gene encodes CDR1 ENHRY and CDR2 SYGVKD. The CDR3 DNA reads TGTGCCATCAGTGATTCGGATGTGATGGGACAGCCCCAGCATTTT. Translated, it gives CAISDSDVMGQPQHF.

This clone has at least ten counts. This rearrangement joins TRBV2 to TRBJ1-6; 9 bases fit TRBD1. The junction had 7 bases not matched to a gene; V was cut back by 4 bases and J by 0 bases. Germline V CDR1 and CDR2: SNHLY, FYNNEI. The CDR3 loop spans 18 amino acids. The CDR3 DNA reads as TGTGCCAGCAGTGGGGGGACAGGGCCTTCCTCCTATAATTCACCCCTCCACTTT. Translation: CASSGGTGPSSYNSPLHF.

This clone has at least ten counts. The chain carries TRBV24-1 and TRBJ2-5, with a weak D call TRBD1 (6 bases). Germline CDR1 reads KGHDR; CDR2 reads SFDVKD. V lost 2 bases, J lost 5 bases, and 8 bases lay in between. The CDR3 sequence is 13 residues long. DNA for the CDR3: TGTGCCACCAGTGATTGGACAGCGGAGACCCAGTACTTC. It is translated as CATSDWTAETQYF.

The chain combines TRBV27 with TRBJ2-2; 9 nucleotides line up with TRBD2. Germline loops: CDR1 MNHEY, CDR2 SMNVEV (reference sequence). The V gene end was trimmed by 6 bases and the J gene end by 6 bases; junction bases not matched to a gene: 14. The CDR3 is 17 amino acids. The CDR3: CASRREGFGGTSGELFF. CDR3 in DNA: TGTGCCAGCAGGCGGGAGGGCTTCGGGGGGACCTCCGGGGAGCTGTTTTTT.

This clone showed up just a few times. The junction shows a germline mismatch at one end, possibly a read error. V usage is TRBV27 and J usage is TRBJ2-3, with TRBD1 as a possible D gene (5 bases). Germline V gives CDR1 MNHEY, CDR2 SMNVEV (reference sequence). The CDR3 has 19 amino acids. Here the CDR3 DNA reads TGTTCCAGCAGTTTATCCAGGTTGAGGCAGGGCCCTAGCACAGATACGCAGTATTTT. Its translation: CSSSLSRLRQGPSTDTQYF.

CDR3 loop: CASSLAGTGGTDTQYF. In DNA, the CDR3 is TGCGCCAGCAGCTTGGCCGGGACTGGTGGCACAGATACGCAGTATTTT. The chain carries TRBV5-1 and TRBJ2-3, with D tentatively TRBD2 (6 bases). The V gene's germline CDR1 is SGHRS and CDR2 YFSETQ. Trimming shortened V by 0 bases and J by 1 base, and 12 bases separated the two germline ends. The CDR3 covers 16 residues.

The sample holds many counts of this clone. The chain has TRBV30 and TRBJ1-6; tentative D call: TRBD1 (5 bases). V was pared by 2 bases and J by 6 bases, with 11 bases between. From germline, CDR1 is GTSNPN and CDR2 SVGIG (reference sequence). This CDR3 region has 14 residues. CDR3 region: CAWSTSRANSPLHF. CDR3 nucleotides: TGTGCCTGGAGTACCAGCAGGGCTAATTCACCCCTCCACTTT.

This clone was detected ten times or more. The chain joins TRBV7-9 to TRBJ1-1; unclear D gene. The V gene lost 5 bases and the J gene lost 4 bases, with 5 bases spanning the gap. The CDR3 sequence is 11 residues long. Per the germline V gene, CDR1 is SEHNR and CDR2 is FQNEAQ (reference sequence). CDR3 loop: CASSPRTEAFF. DNA of the CDR3: TGTGCCAGCAGCCCTCGCACTGAAGCTTTCTTT.

This sequence joins TRBV9 and TRBJ2-5; perhaps TRBD2 as D (6 bases). Looked up from germline, CDR1 is SGDLS and CDR2 is YYNGEE. This CDR3 is built from 14 residues. V lost 7 bases, J lost 1 base, and 14 bases lay in between. DNA of the CDR3: TGTGCCAGCGCCGGCGGGGCGATCCAAGAGACCCAGTACTTC. This sequence encodes CASAGGAIQETQYF. The variable domain in full, completed from reference TRBV9 and TRBJ2-5, reads DSGVTQTPKHLITATGQRVTLRCSPRSGDLSVYWYQQSLDQGLQFLIQYYNGEERAKGNILERFSAQQFPDLHSELNLSSLELGDSALYFCASAGGAIQETQYFGPGTRLLVL.

This clone was observed at least ten times. The rearrangement uses TRBV20-1 and TRBJ2-2; possibly TRBD2 for D (6 bases). Trimming shortened V by 1 base and J by 8 bases, and 11 bases separated the two germline ends. Germline-derived CDR1 and CDR2 are DFQATT and SNEGSKA (reference sequence). This CDR3 has 13 residues. In DNA, the CDR3 is TGCAGTGCTAGAGCTTGGGGGGTGGGGGAGCTGTTTTTT. This sequence encodes CSARAWGVGELFF.

In this sample, this clone turned up many times. The chain uses TRBV6-5 and TRBJ1-5, with 7 bases that match TRBD1. The CDR3 length is 15 residues. Germline V CDR1 and CDR2: MNHEY, SVGAGI. Trimming at V came to 1 base and at J to 5 bases, leaving 5 bases not matched to a gene. The CDR3: CASSYWDRGDQPQHF. The CDR3 bases are TGTGCCAGCAGTTACTGGGACAGAGGGGATCAGCCCCAGCATTTT.

This clone is medium-sized by share. The rearrangement uses TRBV27 and TRBJ1-2, with D perhaps TRBD1 (5 bases). This CDR3 comprises 13 residues. Germline assignment: CDR1 MNHEY and CDR2 SMNVEV (reference sequence). The V and J ends lost 5 bases and 8 bases respectively, with 15 bases between them. In DNA form, the CDR3 reads TGTGCCAGCAGTCCCGGGACGGTGGGGGGCTACACCTTC. Amino acids: CASSPGTVGGYTF.

This clone showed up just a few times. The V and J genes are TRBV19 and TRBJ2-2, with D possibly being TRBD1 (5 bases). The CDR3 extends over 12 amino acids. V was clipped by 8 bases and J by 5 bases, with 9 bases between them. The germline CDR1 and CDR2 sequences are LNHDA and SQIVND (reference sequence). The CDR3 sequence: CASVGLTGELFF. CDR3 nucleotides: TGTGCCAGTGTGGGGCTTACCGGGGAGCTGTTTTTT.

This clone was seen ten or more times. The chain uses TRBV5-6 and TRBJ1-5, with D tentatively TRBD1 (5 bases). The V gene lost 2 bases and the J gene lost 6 bases, with 15 bases spanning the gap. CDR3 size: 15 residues. Germline CDR1 is SGHDT and CDR2 is YYEEEE. The CDR3 loop is CASSFSLGEGQPQHF. The CDR3, as DNA: TGTGCCAGCAGCTTCTCCTTAGGGGAGGGTCAGCCCCAGCATTTT.

This clone was observed at least ten times. The CDR3 sequence is CSAIGLAGVTDTQYF. CDR3 in DNA: TGCAGTGCGATCGGACTAGCGGGAGTAACAGATACGCAGTATTTT. The chain employs TRBV20-1 and TRBJ2-3; 13 bases are shared with TRBD2. The ends lost 6 bases at V and 3 bases at J; junction bases unmatched: 6. Looked up from germline, CDR1 is DFQATT and CDR2 is SNEGSKA (reference sequence). This CDR3 spans 15 amino acids.

This clone was seen many times. The chain links TRBV7-9 to TRBJ2-7; 7 bases fit TRBD2. The CDR3 has 15 residues. With V trimmed by 1 base and J by 2 bases, 5 bases remained unmatched. The germline V gene encodes CDR1 SEHNR and CDR2 FQNEAQ (reference sequence). CDR3 DNA: TGTGCCAGCAGCTTAGACCCTAGCGGCACCTACGAGCAGTACTTC. Its translation: CASSLDPSGTYEQYF.

At least ten counts were recorded for this clone. The chain employs TRBV4-3 and TRBJ1-2, with unresolved D. Between the trimmed V and J ends, which lost 5 bases and 7 bases, there was a span of 14 bases. The CDR3 length is 13 residues. Germline loops: CDR1 LGHNA, CDR2 YSLEER. The CDR3 DNA follows: TGCGCCAGCAGCAAGGGTGCTCTCGGTGGCTACACCTTC. Its protein product is CASSKGALGGYTF.

This clone was picked up many times. This rearrangement joins TRBV6-2 or TRBV6-3 to TRBJ1-1, with a tentative D call TRBD1 (6 bases). Germline loops: CDR1 MNHEY, CDR2 SVGEGT. The CDR3 is 15 amino acids. Trimming stripped 6 bases from V and 3 bases from J, with 17 bases between. The CDR3 DNA follows: TGTGCCAGCAGGGACCTACGGGGGGCAGACACTGAAGCTTTCTTT. It yields the protein CASRDLRGADTEAFF.

This clone was observed at least ten times. The CDR3 loop is CASSLARDRGNTIYF. Written as DNA, the CDR3 is TGTGCCAGCAGCTTGGCGAGGGATCGAGGAAACACCATATATTTT. The chain combines TRBV7-9 with TRBJ1-3; D uncertain. CDR3 size: 15 residues. Germline values: CDR1 SEHNR, CDR2 FQNEAQ (reference sequence). V lost 3 bases and J lost 4, with 13 bases in between.

Many counts were recorded for this clone. The J gene is TRBJ2-1, the V gene TRBV19, with a weak D call TRBD2 (6 bases). Trimming removed 3 bases at V and 6 bases at J, with 9 bases between. Germline CDR1 and CDR2: LNHDA and SQIVND (reference sequence). The CDR3 sequence is 13 residues long. The CDR3 bases are TGTGCCAGTAGTATCGGGACTCTCAATGAGCAGTTCTTC. It codes for CASSIGTLNEQFF.

This clone came up a few times. V is TRBV10-2 and J is TRBJ1-6; D gene ambiguous. Germline V gives CDR1 WSHSY, CDR2 SAAADI. CDR3 length: 15 residues. Trimming took 8 bases from V and 18 from J, leaving 29 bases between them. In nucleotides, the CDR3 is TGCGCCAGCGTCGATGGGCCAGGTTATAATTCAACCCCCCACTTT. Residues: CASVDGPGYNSTPHF.

In its sample, this clone ranks as medium-sized. CDR3 nucleotide sequence: TGTGCCAGCAGTTACTACACCTCTGAGACCGGGGAGCTGTTTTTT. Translation: CASSYYTSETGELFF. J is TRBJ2-2 and V is TRBV6-5; no firm D call. The CDR3 is 15 amino acids. The germline CDR1 and CDR2 sequences are MNHEY and SVGAGI. V was trimmed by 1 base and J by 5 bases, leaving 11 bases between them.

The chain couples TRBV19 to TRBJ2-1; 12 bases agree with TRBD1. After removal of 4 bases from V and 5 bases from J, the junction contained 6 bases not matched to a gene. CDR3 length: 16 amino acids. Germline V lookup: CDR1 LNHDA, CDR2 SQIVND (reference sequence). The CDR3 reads CASSSGTGGADNEQFF. Written as DNA, the CDR3 is TGTGCCAGTAGTAGTGGGACAGGGGGCGCAGACAATGAGCAGTTCTTC. Together with reference TRBV19 and TRBJ2-1, the CDR3 gives the full variable domain: DGGITQSPKYLFRKEGQNVTLSCEQNLNHDAMYWYRQDPGQGLRLIYYSQIVNDFQKGDIAEGYSVSREKKESFPLTVTSAQKNPTAFYLCASSSGTGGADNEQFFGPGTRLTVL.

The chain carries TRBV7-2 and TRBJ1-3, with TRBD1 matching 9 bases. This CDR3 comprises 15 residues. The J segment lost 7 bases and the V segment lost 2 bases, leaving 6 bases of the junction unmatched. Germline loops: CDR1 SGHTA, CDR2 FQGNSA. The CDR3 region has the DNA TGTGCCAGCAGCTTACGACAGGGGGAGATGAACACCATATATTTT. Protein: CASSLRQGEMNTIYF.

This clone was detected a few times. The gene calls are TRBV6-2 or TRBV6-3 and TRBJ2-3; D remains unclear. The germline gives CDR1 MNHEY, CDR2 SVGEGT. The CDR3 runs 13 residues. Trimming stripped 7 bases from V and 5 bases from J, with 13 bases between. The CDR3 protein is CASTYGPQDTQYF. CDR3 bases: TGTGCCAGCACCTACGGACCTCAAGATACGCAGTATTTT.

There are a few counts of this clone. The rearrangement uses TRBV5-1 and TRBJ2-6; D gene uncertain. Per the germline V gene, CDR1 is SGHRS and CDR2 is YFSETQ. This CDR3 contains 17 residues. V lost 6 bases and J 2 bases, leaving 18 bases between the germline ends. Written as DNA, the CDR3 is TGCGCCAGCACCTTAAAGGGTGTTCTAACTGGGGCCAACGTCCTGACTTTC. As protein: CASTLKGVLTGANVLTF.

The genes are TRBV11-2 and TRBJ2-3; 7 bases agree with TRBD1. Per the germline V gene, CDR1 is SGHAT and CDR2 is FQNNGV. Trimming removed 5 bases from V and 7 bases from J; junction bases left unmatched: 12. The CDR3 consists of 15 residues. The CDR3: CASSRGQVRTYTQYF. The DNA of the CDR3 is TGTGCCAGCAGCCGCGGACAGGTTAGAACATATACGCAGTATTTT.

The V gene is TRBV19, the J gene TRBJ2-3, with D uncertain. In germline, CDR1 is LNHDA, CDR2 SQIVND (reference sequence). Trimming cost V 7 bases and J 4 bases, with 18 bases left between them. This CDR3 has 15 residues. The CDR3 DNA reads as TGTGCCAGTACGTACTCGGGTGCCGCGCCAGATACGCAGTATTTT. Protein product: CASTYSGAAPDTQYF.

This clone was seen a handful of times. The chain couples TRBV12-3 or TRBV12-4 to TRBJ2-1; TRBD1 is a possible D gene (7 bases). V lost 1 base and J 9 bases, leaving 13 bases between the germline ends. This CDR3 region has 14 residues. CDR3 nucleotide sequence: TGTGCCAGCAGTTTAGGCAGGGGGGTGGGTGAGCAGTTCTTC. Translation: CASSLGRGVGEQFF.

Ten or more counts support this clone. The chain recombines TRBV3-1 with TRBJ2-2; 9 bases are a match to TRBD2. The CDR3 is 18 amino acids. J was trimmed by 4 bases and V by 0 bases; bases with no gene match: 9. Per the germline V gene, CDR1 is LGHDT and CDR2 is YNNKEL (reference sequence). The CDR3 region is CASSQDGLAGSGTGELFF. Written as DNA, the CDR3 is TGTGCCAGCAGCCAAGATGGGCTAGCGGGATCGGGCACCGGGGAGCTGTTTTTT.